The 10 T cell receptor beta chains given below trace back to one sample, sequenced in a study of T cells in Graves' hyperthyroidism and ophthalmopathy. RNA transcripts yielded amplified TCR beta CDR3 regions. When the TCR CDR3 underwent first-round RT-PCR, the HTBI primer set was used. MiXCR was run by TCRdb on the multiplex PCR reads, yielding one entry per CDR3 protein. There are about 590,000 distinct CDR3 sequences in the sample; 13% to 15% occur only once, and roughly 7% lies in the top ten. Specimen: blood. The receptors derive from a woman aged 18-35 years with Graves' ophthalmopathy.

Points on this clonotype: At one of its ends the junction is not consistent with the germline gene, which may arise from a read error. The chain combines TRBV15 with TRBJ1-2, with a possible D match to TRBD1 (5 bases). The CDR3 covers 14 residues. CDR1 is LNHNV and CDR2 is YYDKDF in the germline V gene (reference sequence). CDR3 sequence reads: CATGRDPLGTGYTF. The CDR3 nucleotides are TGTGCCACCGGCAGAGATCCTCTCGGGACTGGCTACACCTTC.

This clonotype showed up many times. The rearrangement uses TRBV11-2 and TRBJ2-1; 9 positions agree with TRBD2. The CDR3 has 17 residues. V lost 1 base to trimming and J lost 3 bases; unmatched junction nucleotides: 7. The germline V gene has CDR1 SGHAT and CDR2 FQNNGV. The CDR3 nucleotides read TGTGCCAGCAGCTTAGTATCGGCGGGAGGGGGCTACAATGAGCAGTTCTTC. It is translated as CASSLVSAGGGYNEQFF.

This sequence joins TRBV12-3 or TRBV12-4 and TRBJ1-4; TRBD1 might be the D (6 bases). Trimming cost V 3 bases and J 7 bases, with 12 bases left between them. This CDR3 region has 14 residues. CDR3 protein: CASSFWGGGEKLFF. DNA for the CDR3: TGTGCCAGCAGTTTCTGGGGAGGGGGTGAAAAACTGTTTTTT.

This clonotype has just one count. Being one base from a much bigger clone, this may be a read error. The rearrangement joins TRBV27 to TRBJ1-5, with D perhaps TRBD1 (5 bases). The ends were cut back, 5 bases at V and 5 bases at J, with 16 bases in the middle. Germline assignment: CDR1 MNHEY and CDR2 SMNVEV (reference sequence). The CDR3 runs 15 residues. The CDR3 spells CASSIYRDPYQPQHF. The CDR3 bases are TGTGCCAGCAGTATCTACCGGGACCCCTATCAGCCCCAGCATTTT.

V gene TRBV19 combines with J gene TRBJ2-5; the D is unclear. V lost 4 bases and J 5 bases, leaving 14 bases between the germline ends. There are 14 residues in the CDR3. Germline lookup yields CDR1 LNHDA and CDR2 SQIVND (reference sequence). In nucleotides, the CDR3 is TGTGCCAGTAGTACCTTATCGAAAGCGGAGACCCAGTACTTC. The encoded protein is CASSTLSKAETQYF. Looking up the rest from reference TRBV19 and TRBJ2-5 gives the full variable domain: DGGITQSPKYLFRKEGQNVTLSCEQNLNHDAMYWYRQDPGQGLRLIYYSQIVNDFQKGDIAEGYSVSREKKESFPLTVTSAQKNPTAFYLCASSTLSKAETQYFGPGTRLLVL.

This clonotype was counted many times. The V call is TRBV3-1, the J call TRBJ2-7; D is perhaps TRBD1 (5 bases). The CDR3 extends over 13 amino acids. Germline V CDR1 and CDR2: LGHDT, YNNKEL (reference sequence). V lost 3 bases, J lost 2 bases, and 8 bases lay in between. The CDR3 loop reads CASSHTGTYEQYF. As DNA, the CDR3 is TGTGCCAGCAGCCACACAGGCACCTACGAGCAGTACTTC.

This clonotype was picked up many times. V is TRBV20-1 and J is TRBJ2-7, with D tentatively TRBD1 or TRBD2 (5 bases each). Germline-derived CDR1 and CDR2 are DFQATT and SNEGSKA (reference sequence). Trimming pared 0 bases from V and 2 bases from J, leaving 14 bases between. The CDR3 is 15 amino acids. Here the CDR3 reads CSARDHNRGAYEQYF. The CDR3 DNA reads as TGCAGTGCTAGAGATCACAACAGAGGGGCCTACGAGCAGTACTTC.

This clonotype was observed at least ten times. The chain combines TRBV5-1 with TRBJ2-7; tentatively, D is TRBD1 (7 bases). V was pared by 3 bases and J by 3 bases, with 13 bases between. Per the germline V gene, CDR1 is SGHRS and CDR2 is YFSETQ. The CDR3 loop spans 14 amino acids. CDR3 in amino acids: CASSSGRGVYEQYF. The CDR3 DNA follows: TGCGCCAGCAGCTCGGGCAGGGGGGTCTACGAGCAGTACTTC.

This clonotype has ten or more counts. The V gene is TRBV6-5, the J gene TRBJ1-1, with unresolved D. CDR3 length: 14 amino acids. Germline V gene lookup returns CDR1 MNHEY and CDR2 SVGAGI. V gave up 0 bases and J gave up 1 base, with 6 bases separating them. CDR3: CASSYSSRNTEAFF. The CDR3 DNA is TGTGCCAGCAGTTACTCGAGCAGGAACACTGAAGCTTTCTTT.

This clonotype showed up many times. The chain joins TRBV12-3 or TRBV12-4 to TRBJ2-3, with 10 positions matching TRBD1. V dropped 6 bases and J dropped 2; count of bases not matched to a gene: 8. The CDR3 sequence is 16 residues long. CDR3 amino acids: CASRTRGTGVTDTQYF. CDR3 nucleotides: TGTGCCAGCAGGACACGCGGGACAGGGGTCACAGATACGCAGTATTTT.